These 30 T cell receptor beta chains were all obtained from the same sample, sequenced in a study of T cell responses to AZD1222 COVID-19 vaccine. Profiled with immunoSEQ multiplex PCR; TCRdb holds only in-frame clones, not every one. The profile shows around 140,000 clones, 85% to 95% of them singletons. Material: peripheral blood, obtained on day 0 of AZD1222 vaccination. The receptors stem from an adult in good health.

This rearrangement joins TRBV7-6 to TRBJ1-3; D perhaps matches TRBD1 (6 bases). The CDR3 is 15 residues long. CDR1 is SGHVS, CDR2 FNYEAQ, per germline. V lost 5 bases and J 5 bases, leaving 16 bases between the germline ends. Here the CDR3 reads CASSPDRTSRNTIYF. The CDR3, as DNA: TGTGCCAGCAGCCCAGACAGGACTTCAAGAAACACCATATATTTT. Drawing the rest from reference TRBV7-6 and TRBJ1-3, the complete variable domain is GAGVSQSPRYKVTKRGQDVALRCDPISGHVSLYWYRQALGQGPEFLTYFNYEAQQDKSGLPNDRFSAERPEGSISTLTIQRTEQRDSAMYRCASSPDRTSRNTIYFGEGSWLTVV.

This clone was counted a single time. The chain has TRBV9 and TRBJ2-2, with 9 nucleotides matching TRBD2. Germline assignment: CDR1 SGDLS and CDR2 YYNGEE. This CDR3 comprises 15 residues. The V gene end was trimmed by 2 bases and the J gene end by 7 bases; junction bases not matched to a gene: 6. For the CDR3, the DNA is TGTGCCAGCAGCGTCCTAGCGGGGACGGACGGGGAGCTGTTTTTT. It specifies CASSVLAGTDGELFF.

This clone was seen more than once but under ten times. The DNA for the CDR3 is TGTGCCAGCAGCCAAGATCTCCGGGACAGAATCTACGAGCAGTACTTC. Residues: CASSQDLRDRIYEQYF. The chain employs TRBV3-1 (or the pseudogene TRBV3-2) and TRBJ2-7; 7 bases fit TRBD1. The CDR3 sequence is 16 residues long. Germline CDR1 reads LGHDT; CDR2 reads YNNKEL (reference sequence). J gave up 3 bases and V 0 bases, and 8 bases lay outside the gene matches.

The chain carries TRBV6-1 and TRBJ1-1, with a possible D match to TRBD1 (5 bases). Per the germline V gene, CDR1 is MNHNS and CDR2 is SASEGT. The CDR3 covers 14 residues. V was pared by 2 bases and J by 4 bases, with 11 bases between. The CDR3 loop reads CASSERGVFTEAFF. For the CDR3, the DNA is TGTGCCAGCAGTGAACGGGGGGTATTCACTGAAGCTTTCTTT.

This clone was seen just once. V and J are TRBV5-1 and TRBJ2-7, with D perhaps matching TRBD1 or TRBD2 (6 bases each). The CDR3 extends over 16 amino acids. Deletions cut 4 bases from V and 3 bases from J, with 20 bases between. Germline loops: CDR1 SGHRS, CDR2 YFSETQ. Here the CDR3 reads CASSPAGKGGIYEQYF. The DNA for the CDR3 is TGCGCCAGCAGCCCTGCCGGGAAGGGGGGAATCTACGAGCAGTACTTC.

J is TRBJ2-2 and V is TRBV5-6, with D hard to call. The V and J ends lost 3 bases and 5 bases respectively, with 17 bases between them. The CDR3 contains 16 residues. The germline gives CDR1 SGHDT, CDR2 YYEEEE. The CDR3: CASSYPRVGRTGELFF. DNA of the CDR3: TGTGCCAGCAGCTACCCCCGTGTAGGACGGACCGGGGAGCTGTTTTTT.

The chain carries TRBV6-5 and TRBJ2-7; D is unresolved. CDR1 is MNHEY, CDR2 SVGAGI, per germline. Trimming pared 8 bases from V and 6 bases from J, leaving 11 bases between. The CDR3 loop spans 11 amino acids. The CDR3 nucleotides read TGTGCCAGCTCGGCGCGCAGCGAGCAGTACTTC. This translates into CASSARSEQYF.

The V gene is TRBV4-1, the J gene TRBJ2-7, with D tentatively TRBD2 (5 bases). The CDR3 totals 16 residues. V was cut by 0 bases and J by 7 bases, with 19 bases left in between. Germline lookup yields CDR1 MGHRA and CDR2 YSYEKL. The CDR3 DNA is TGCGCCAGCAGCCAAGAAGGTCCGGGCCTCCCGGGGGAGCAGTACTTC. Its protein is CASSQEGPGLPGEQYF.

The V and J genes are TRBV2 and TRBJ1-1; D is unclear. CDR1 SNHLY and CDR2 FYNNEI come from the germline V gene. The germline V and J ends were trimmed by 0 bases and 2 bases, with 13 bases remaining between them. The CDR3 spans 16 residues. This CDR3 is CASSEAGSSENTEAFF. The CDR3 DNA reads as TGTGCCAGCAGTGAAGCGGGGAGTTCGGAAAACACTGAAGCTTTCTTT.

DNA of the CDR3: TGTGCCAGCAGTACGGGAGGGGGGGATACGCAGTATTTT. As protein: CASSTGGGDTQYF. The rearrangement links TRBV6-1 to TRBJ2-3, with 8 bases that match TRBD2. Trimming removed 5 bases from V and 6 bases from J; junction bases left unmatched: 4. The CDR3 is 13 amino acids. Per the germline V gene, CDR1 is MNHNS and CDR2 is SASEGT.

Only one count was recorded for this clone. CDR3 residues: CASSKALNKGINYGYTF. As DNA, the CDR3 is TGTGCCAGCAGCAAAGCGCTTAATAAAGGTATTAACTATGGCTACACCTTC. The genes are TRBV21-1 and TRBJ1-2. TRBV21-1 is flagged as a pseudogene. CDR3 length: 17 residues.

This clone was seen only once. The genes are TRBV6-2 or TRBV6-3 and TRBJ2-6; no clear D gene. Germline lookup yields CDR1 MNHEY and CDR2 SVGEGT. V was shortened by 2 bases and J by 0 bases, with 8 bases between the two germline ends. The CDR3 consists of 16 residues. CDR3 bases: TGTGCCAGCAGTTACGGAAGGACCTCTGGGGCCAACGTCCTGACTTTC. Translating it yields CASSYGRTSGANVLTF.

V usage is TRBV19 and J usage is TRBJ1-2; D gene unclear. V lost 3 bases to trimming and J lost 2 bases, with 13 bases between them. CDR3 size: 15 residues. Germline assignment: CDR1 LNHDA and CDR2 SQIVND (reference sequence). The CDR3 region is CASSIHLDGNYGYTF. CDR3 bases: TGTGCCAGTAGTATCCACCTCGACGGAAACTATGGCTACACCTTC.

V is TRBV3-1 (or the pseudogene TRBV3-2) and J is TRBJ2-1; D gene ambiguous. The V gene lost 4 bases and the J gene lost 3 bases, with 7 bases spanning the gap. Germline V gene lookup returns CDR1 LGHDT and CDR2 YNNKEL (reference sequence). This CDR3 region has 13 residues. The CDR3 is CASSLTYYNEQFF. The CDR3 DNA sequence: TGTGCCAGCAGCCTGACCTACTACAATGAGCAGTTCTTC.

V usage is TRBV4-1 and J usage is TRBJ2-7, with D perhaps matching TRBD1 (5 bases). V was shortened by 0 bases and J by 2 bases, with 17 bases between the two germline ends. CDR1 and CDR2 from the germline V gene are MGHRA and YSYEKL. This CDR3 is built from 17 residues. The chain's CDR3 is CASSQDIVQGQTYEQYF. CDR3 nucleotides: TGCGCCAGCAGCCAAGATATAGTGCAGGGTCAGACCTACGAGCAGTACTTC.

The rearrangement links TRBV29-1 to TRBJ1-1, with D unresolved. Germline V gene sequence: CDR1 SQVTM, CDR2 ANQGSEA. Trimming removed 4 bases from V and 1 base from J, with 7 bases in between. This CDR3 has 12 residues. CDR3 sequence reads: CSVVGENTEAFF. The CDR3 coding sequence is TGCAGCGTTGTTGGGGAGAACACTGAAGCTTTCTTT.

This clone was seen more than once but under ten times. This chain links TRBV7-2 with TRBJ2-3; D might be TRBD1 or TRBD2, each matching 5 bases. The length of the CDR3 is 13 residues. Germline CDR1 reads SGHTA; CDR2 reads FQGNSA. Trimming removed 4 bases at V and 8 bases at J, with 13 bases between. The CDR3 region has the DNA TGTGCCAGCAGCTCCCACCAGAGGGGTACGCAGTATTTT. Translation gives CASSSHQRGTQYF.

This chain joins TRBV5-5 and TRBJ1-2; no reliable D call. This CDR3 has 14 amino acids. V was pared by 2 bases and J by 0 bases, with 8 bases between. Per the germline V gene, CDR1 is SGHKS and CDR2 is YYEKEE (reference sequence). CDR3 nucleotides: TGTGCCAGCAGCTTCGTGGAAGCTAACTATGGCTACACCTTC. This gives the protein CASSFVEANYGYTF.

CDR3 in amino acids: CASSLAPPDHEQYF. Here the CDR3 DNA reads TGTGCCAGCAGCTTGGCCCCGCCTGATCACGAGCAGTACTTC. This chain connects TRBV5-4 to TRBJ2-7, with D unresolved. There are 14 residues in the CDR3. Germline V gene sequence: CDR1 SGHNT, CDR2 YYREEE (reference sequence). V lost 0 bases and J 5 bases, leaving 12 bases between the germline ends.

The chain joins TRBV6-5 to TRBJ2-7; TRBD1 matches 7 bases. Looked up from germline, CDR1 is MNHEY and CDR2 is SVGAGI. The J segment lost 0 bases and the V segment lost 8 bases, leaving 4 bases of the junction unmatched. The CDR3 is 13 residues long. The CDR3 nucleotides read TGTGCCAGCCTGGGACAGCCCTCCTACGAGCAGTACTTC. Its translation is CASLGQPSYEQYF.

The genes are TRBV27 and TRBJ1-5; 9 bases are shared with TRBD1. The CDR3 loop spans 15 amino acids. The germline CDR1 and CDR2 sequences are MNHEY and SMNVEV (reference sequence). Trimming removed 6 bases from V and 7 bases from J; junction bases left unmatched: 10. In DNA, the CDR3 is TGTGCCAGCAGACCGACCGGGACAGGGAGCCAGCCCCAGCATTTT. It yields the protein CASRPTGTGSQPQHF.

The chain recombines TRBV7-2 with TRBJ2-3, with D perhaps TRBD1 or TRBD2 (6 bases each). Per the germline V gene, CDR1 is SGHTA and CDR2 is FQGNSA. V lost 2 bases and J 3 bases, leaving 15 bases between the germline ends. The CDR3 is made up of 16 amino acids. The CDR3 sequence is CASSLRRGLGTDTQYF. The DNA of the CDR3 is TGTGCCAGCAGCTTAAGACGGGGGCTGGGAACAGATACGCAGTATTTT.

The J gene is TRBJ1-1, the V gene TRBV28; 8 nucleotides match TRBD1. Germline CDR1 is MDHEN and CDR2 is SYDVKM. Trimming cost V 6 bases and J 3 bases; bases outside gene matches: 15. CDR3 length equals 17 residues. The CDR3 DNA sequence: TGTGCCAGCAGCTACCCTCAACCGGGACAGGTCTACACTGAAGCTTTCTTT. Protein sequence: CASSYPQPGQVYTEAFF.

This chain connects TRBV6-5 to TRBJ1-1, with 9 nucleotides matching TRBD1. The CDR3 spans 15 residues. With 5 bases clipped from V and 1 base from J, the junction kept 5 bases outside the gene matches. Germline V lookup: CDR1 MNHEY, CDR2 SVGAGI. The CDR3 loop reads CASSKPGQGNTEAFF. CDR3 nucleotide sequence: TGTGCCAGCAGTAAGCCGGGACAGGGGAACACTGAAGCTTTCTTT.

The chain recombines TRBV30 with TRBJ2-3; 11 bases are shared with TRBD2. The CDR3 covers 14 residues. Germline lookup yields CDR1 GTSNPN and CDR2 SVGIG (reference sequence). The junction had 5 bases not matched to a gene; V was cut back by 8 bases and J by 1 base. The CDR3 here is CAGLLAGGTDTQYF. In nucleotides, the CDR3 is TGTGCCGGTTTACTAGCGGGAGGCACAGATACGCAGTATTTT.

This chain uses TRBV4-1 with TRBJ2-7; weak D call: TRBD1 (7 bases). V was shortened by 4 bases and J by 2 bases, with 18 bases between the two germline ends. CDR3 size: 16 residues. From germline, CDR1 is MGHRA and CDR2 YSYEKL. The CDR3 DNA sequence: TGCGCCAGCAGCCCCCTCCCGGCAGGGGGGCCCTACGAGCAGTACTTC. It specifies CASSPLPAGGPYEQYF.

This chain links TRBV7-3 with TRBJ2-7, with 8 positions matching TRBD2. J was trimmed by 12 bases and V by 5 bases; bases with no gene match: 12. CDR3 length: 13 amino acids. Germline V gene lookup returns CDR1 SGHTA and CDR2 FQGTGA. CDR3 DNA: TGTGCCAGCAGCCCAAACGGGGGGCGGGAGGTGTACTTC. It translates to CASSPNGGREVYF.

The rearrangement links TRBV5-5 to TRBJ1-1; no firm D call. This CDR3 region has 14 residues. Germline assignment: CDR1 SGHKS and CDR2 YYEKEE (reference sequence). Trimming removed 0 bases from V and 2 bases from J, with 8 bases in between. CDR3 DNA: TGTGCCAGCAGCTTGGACGTTCCTAACACTGAAGCTTTCTTT. Amino acid sequence: CASSLDVPNTEAFF.

This chain uses TRBV5-1 with TRBJ1-2, with 7 bases identical to TRBD1. Germline CDR1 and CDR2: SGHRS and YFSETQ. This CDR3 has 13 amino acids. The ends lost 8 bases at V and 4 bases at J; junction bases unmatched: 8. The CDR3 loop is CARAGQPLYGYTF. The DNA for the CDR3 is TGCGCCAGGGCGGGACAGCCTCTCTATGGCTACACCTTC.

The chain is built from TRBV2 and TRBJ1-5; D is undetermined. Germline-derived CDR1 and CDR2 are SNHLY and FYNNEI. CDR3 size: 14 residues. With 5 bases removed from V and 0 bases from J, the gap between germline ends came to 8 bases. CDR3 DNA: TGTGCCAGCAGTTCAGACTATAGCAATCAGCCCCAGCATTTT. The encoded protein is CASSSDYSNQPQHF.